A selection of T cell receptor beta chains follows, all from one sample in a study of blood T cell repertoires in COVID-19. TCRdb keeps only in-frame clones here, not all; method: immunoSEQ multiplex PCR. The data show approximately 240,000 clones, approximately 83% seen once. The sample comprised peripheral blood. The receptors derive from a woman in her 30s who had recovered from COVID-19. CDR3s include the opening cysteine and the closing phenylalanine or tryptophan. A D gene is named only where the DNA matches it firmly. Size tells how often a clone was seen (once, few, many) or the class of an expanded clone, and some rows leave it out.

d_call: .
j_call: TRBJ2-2
clone_size: once
v_call: TRBV6-5
cdr3_nt: TGTGCCATCGTGCGGGATGGGAGCACCGGGGAGCTGTTTTTT
cdr3_aa: CAIVRDGSTGELFF

d_call: TRBD2
j_call: TRBJ2-1
clone_size: .
v_call: TRBV10-2
cdr3_nt: TGCGCCAGCAGTGAGGCGGGGGGGGGAACATACAATGAGCAGTTCTTC
cdr3_aa: CASSEAGGGTYNEQFF

d_call: TRBD2
j_call: TRBJ2-5
clone_size: .
v_call: TRBV7-9
cdr3_nt: TGTGCCAGCAGCTTAGTGGTTAGCGGGGGCGAAGAGACCCAGTACTTC
cdr3_aa: CASSLVVSGGEETQYF

d_call: .
j_call: TRBJ1-6
clone_size: .
v_call: TRBV30
cdr3_nt: TGTGCCTGGAGTGTCAGGCAACTGGTGGGGGGTAATTCACCCCTCCACTTT
cdr3_aa: CAWSVRQLVGGNSPLHF

d_call: TRBD1
j_call: TRBJ1-1
clone_size: .
v_call: TRBV6-5
cdr3_nt: TGTGCCAGCAGTTCCCGGGACAGAAACACTGAAGCTTTCTTT
cdr3_aa: CASSSRDRNTEAFF

d_call: .
j_call: TRBJ1-1
clone_size: few
v_call: TRBV5-4
cdr3_nt: TGTGCCAGCAGCTTGGCCTCCGACAGGGAAGCTTTCTTT
cdr3_aa: CASSLASDREAFF

d_call: .
j_call: TRBJ1-1
clone_size: .
v_call: TRBV5-6
cdr3_nt: TGTGCCAGCAGAATCAGTATTAACACTGAAGCTTTCTTT
cdr3_aa: CASRISINTEAFF

d_call: TRBD1
j_call: TRBJ1-1
clone_size: .
v_call: TRBV6-5
cdr3_nt: TGTGCCAGCAGTTACTCCGGGACAGCCACTGAAGCTTTCTTT
cdr3_aa: CASSYSGTATEAFF

d_call: TRBD1
j_call: TRBJ2-3
clone_size: .
v_call: TRBV3-1/TRBV3-2
cdr3_nt: TGTGCCAGCAGCCCCCCCGGGACAGGGAGCACAGATACGCAGTATTTT
cdr3_aa: CASSPPGTGSTDTQYF

d_call: .
j_call: TRBJ2-2
clone_size: .
v_call: TRBV9
cdr3_nt: TGTGCCAGCAGCGTAGATAGGACAAGGTATACCGGGGAGCTGTTTTTT
cdr3_aa: CASSVDRTRYTGELFF

d_call: TRBD1
j_call: TRBJ2-5
clone_size: .
v_call: TRBV6-5
cdr3_nt: TGTGCCAGCAGTTACCGGGACAGGGAAGAGACCCAGTACTTC
cdr3_aa: CASSYRDREETQYF

d_call: .
j_call: TRBJ2-3
clone_size: .
v_call: TRBV7-3
cdr3_nt: TGTGCCAGCAGCTTAACGGGGCTTCATACTGGCTCTAGCACAGATACGCAGTATTTT
cdr3_aa: CASSLTGLHTGSSTDTQYF

d_call: .
j_call: TRBJ1-1
clone_size: .
v_call: TRBV25-1
cdr3_nt: TGTGCCAGCAGTGATCGGGGGGCAGGTACTGAAGCTTTCTTT
cdr3_aa: CASSDRGAGTEAFF

d_call: TRBD2
j_call: TRBJ2-1
clone_size: .
v_call: TRBV7-8
cdr3_nt: TGTGCCAGCAGCTCAGCGGGGGCTTACAATGAGCAGTTCTTC
cdr3_aa: CASSSAGAYNEQFF

d_call: .
j_call: TRBJ2-5
clone_size: .
v_call: TRBV5-4
cdr3_nt: TGTGCCAGCAGCGGGGGAGGACTCCAAGAGACCCAGTACTTC
cdr3_aa: CASSGGGLQETQYF

d_call: TRBD2
j_call: TRBJ2-5
clone_size: .
v_call: TRBV13
cdr3_nt: TGTGCCAGCAGCTTAGCCGCGGGGGTCCAAGAGACCCAGTACTTC
cdr3_aa: CASSLAAGVQETQYF

d_call: .
j_call: TRBJ2-2
clone_size: .
v_call: TRBV6-5
cdr3_nt: TGTGCCAGCAGTTACTTCGGGGGACGGGACGGGGAGCTGTTTTTT
cdr3_aa: CASSYFGGRDGELFF

d_call: .
j_call: TRBJ2-7
clone_size: .
v_call: TRBV2
cdr3_nt: TGTGCCAGCAGCTCGGACAGCTCCTACGAGCAGTACTTC
cdr3_aa: CASSSDSSYEQYF

d_call: TRBD1
j_call: TRBJ2-6
clone_size: .
v_call: TRBV6-1
cdr3_nt: TGTGCCAGCAGTGAAGTGGTAGGGGGCGCAATCTTTGCCAACGTCCTGACTTTC
cdr3_aa: CASSEVVGGAIFANVLTF

d_call: .
j_call: TRBJ2-7
clone_size: .
v_call: TRBV3-1/TRBV3-2
cdr3_nt: TGTGCCAGCAGCCAAGCTTCCTACGAGCAGTACTTC
cdr3_aa: CASSQASYEQYF

d_call: .
j_call: TRBJ1-4
clone_size: .
v_call: TRBV4-1
cdr3_nt: TGCGCCAGCAGCCAGGATCGGACAATAACTAATGAAAAACTGTTTTTT
cdr3_aa: CASSQDRTITNEKLFF

d_call: TRBD1
j_call: TRBJ2-3
clone_size: .
v_call: TRBV5-1
cdr3_nt: TGCGCCAGCAGCTTGGACGGACAGGGACCAGATACGCAGTATTTT
cdr3_aa: CASSLDGQGPDTQYF

d_call: TRBD1
j_call: TRBJ1-3
clone_size: .
v_call: TRBV19
cdr3_nt: TGTGCCAGTACTTCACGGGACAGGGCTGGAAACACCATATATTTT
cdr3_aa: CASTSRDRAGNTIYF

d_call: .
j_call: TRBJ2-7
clone_size: .
v_call: TRBV10-3
cdr3_nt: TGTGCCATCATGGGGAGTACCTACGAGCAGTACTTC
cdr3_aa: CAIMGSTYEQYF

d_call: .
j_call: TRBJ1-6
clone_size: .
v_call: TRBV28
cdr3_nt: TGTGCCAGCAGTTTTCCGCTGAGCTCCTATAATTCACCCCTCCACTTT
cdr3_aa: CASSFPLSSYNSPLHF

d_call: TRBD1
j_call: TRBJ1-6
clone_size: few
v_call: TRBV5-4
cdr3_nt: TGTGCCAGCAGCTCTGGACAGGGGGATTCACCCCTCCACTTT
cdr3_aa: CASSSGQGDSPLHF

d_call: TRBD1
j_call: TRBJ1-5
clone_size: few
v_call: TRBV9
cdr3_nt: TGTGCCAGCAGCGTCGGGGACAGTTATCAGCCCCAGCATTTT
cdr3_aa: CASSVGDSYQPQHF

d_call: .
j_call: TRBJ1-3
clone_size: .
v_call: TRBV9
cdr3_nt: TGTGCCAGCAGCGTAGTTGACAGGGGAAACACCATATATTTT
cdr3_aa: CASSVVDRGNTIYF

d_call: .
j_call: TRBJ2-3
clone_size: once
v_call: TRBV2
cdr3_nt: TGTGCCAGCAGAAGATGGGGGCAGGATACGCAGTATTTT
cdr3_aa: CASRRWGQDTQYF

d_call: .
j_call: TRBJ2-7
clone_size: .
v_call: TRBV3-1/TRBV3-2
cdr3_nt: TGTGCCAGCAGCCAAGGAGGGTTCGAGCAGTACTTC
cdr3_aa: CASSQGGFEQYF

d_call: TRBD2
j_call: TRBJ2-5
clone_size: .
v_call: TRBV4-1
cdr3_nt: TGCGCCAGCAGCCAACAGAGGGCTAGCGGAAGAACGGGAGAGACCCAGTACTTC
cdr3_aa: CASSQQRASGRTGETQYF

d_call: .
j_call: TRBJ2-6
clone_size: few
v_call: TRBV5-1
cdr3_nt: TGCGCCAGCAGCTTGGCCGACAGCTTTGGGGCCAACGTCCTGACTTTC
cdr3_aa: CASSLADSFGANVLTF

d_call: TRBD2
j_call: TRBJ2-1
clone_size: .
v_call: TRBV11-2
cdr3_nt: TGTGCCAGCAGCAAAAGGGGCTCCGGGGGGTTGGAGCAGTTCTTC
cdr3_aa: CASSKRGSGGLEQFF

d_call: TRBD1
j_call: TRBJ1-2
clone_size: .
v_call: TRBV2
cdr3_nt: TGTGCCAGCAGGGACAGGGGGCGCAGGAACTATGGCTACACCTTC
cdr3_aa: CASRDRGRRNYGYTF

d_call: TRBD1
j_call: TRBJ2-1
clone_size: .
v_call: TRBV5-1
cdr3_nt: TGCGCCAGCAGAGCCGGACAGGGACAGGGCAATGAGCAGTTCTTC
cdr3_aa: CASRAGQGQGNEQFF

d_call: TRBD2
j_call: TRBJ2-5
clone_size: .
v_call: TRBV3-1/TRBV3-2
cdr3_nt: TGTGCCAGCAGCCCTACTAGCGGGCAAGAGACCCAGTACTTC
cdr3_aa: CASSPTSGQETQYF

d_call: .
j_call: TRBJ1-1
clone_size: few
v_call: TRBV7-9
cdr3_nt: TGTGCCAGCAGCTACCAGGTGGACACTGAAGCTTTCTTT
cdr3_aa: CASSYQVDTEAFF

d_call: .
j_call: TRBJ1-1
clone_size: .
v_call: TRBV7-3
cdr3_nt: TGTGCCAGCAGCTTAAACAGGAACACTGAAGCTTTCTTT
cdr3_aa: CASSLNRNTEAFF

d_call: TRBD1
j_call: TRBJ2-7
clone_size: .
v_call: TRBV2
cdr3_nt: TGTGCCAGCAGTTGGGACAGACTCTACGAGCAGTACTTC
cdr3_aa: CASSWDRLYEQYF

d_call: .
j_call: TRBJ2-5
clone_size: .
v_call: TRBV27
cdr3_nt: TGTGCCAGCAGTTTATCTGGGGGCGCAGGGACCCAGTACTTC
cdr3_aa: CASSLSGGAGTQYF

d_call: TRBD1
j_call: TRBJ1-1
clone_size: once
v_call: TRBV28
cdr3_nt: TGTGCCAGCAGTTCCCCCCCAGGGGGCATGAACACTGAAGCTTTCTTT
cdr3_aa: CASSSPPGGMNTEAFF

d_call: TRBD1
j_call: TRBJ2-1
clone_size: .
v_call: TRBV19
cdr3_nt: TGTGCCAGTAGTATAACGACAGGGTTGTCGGATGAGCAGTTCTTC
cdr3_aa: CASSITTGLSDEQFF

d_call: TRBD1
j_call: TRBJ2-2
clone_size: .
v_call: TRBV7-9
cdr3_nt: TGTGCCAGCAGCTTAAGACAGGGTACTGCGAACACCGGGGAGCTGTTTTTT
cdr3_aa: CASSLRQGTANTGELFF

d_call: .
j_call: TRBJ2-1
clone_size: .
v_call: TRBV11-1
cdr3_nt: TGTGCCAGCAGCTCACCTGGGGGCAGCTCCTACAATGAGCAGTTCTTC
cdr3_aa: CASSSPGGSSYNEQFF

d_call: .
j_call: TRBJ2-1
clone_size: .
v_call: TRBV6-4
cdr3_nt: TGTGCCAGCAGTGAAAATTTTTTGGCTGAGCAGTTCTTC
cdr3_aa: CASSENFLAEQFF